This T cell receptor beta chain was captured in a study of T cells after yellow fever vaccination. Overall study: The fractions with low cell numbers were processed using SMART-Seq v4 Ultra Low Input.

General study points: FACS-sorted repertoires might harbor abundant contaminating clonotypes from the bulk population. CD4 and CD8 compartments shared a small share of clonotypes, likely from convergent recombination.

In the case of this clonotype: Its target is unknown.

V shed 6 bases and J shed 0 bases, with 12 bases lying between them. Per the germline V gene, CDR1 is SEHNR and CDR2 is FQNEAQ (reference sequence). The CDR3 spans 14 residues. Using its own MiXCR run on the 5' RACE reads, TCRdb lists one record per CDR3 protein. The data show a few hundred thousand distinct CDR3 sequences, under 25% seen once. The source is a man aged 25 to 40 who received the YFV17D yellow fever vaccine. The sample was PBMCs, taken 15 days after the yellow fever booster vaccination. The chain carries TRBV7-9 and TRBJ2-7; unclear D gene. The CDR3 spells CASRGGLSSYEQYF. The DNA for the CDR3 is TGTGCCAGCAGAGGTGGTCTGAGCTCCTACGAGCAGTACTTC.